This TCR beta chain was recorded in a study of siplizumab effects on memory and regulatory T cells. The table came from immunoSEQ multiplex PCR; TCRdb's copy has only in-frame clones and leaves some out. The sample consists of roughly 75,000 clones, about 92% of them appearing once. With V trimmed by 0 bases and J by 3 bases, 4 bases remained unmatched. In germline, CDR1 is SGHKS, CDR2 YYEKEE (reference sequence). CDR3 length: 15 residues. General study results and limits: Naive T cells were seen as more diverse than memory cells and as major alloresponse contributors. Sequences that were alloreactive and traceable to unstimulated CD4+ memory cells were significantly reduced by siplizumab. Researchers could not give a naive or memory phenotype to roughly 80-95% of proliferating CD4+ or CD8+ clones.

Worth noting for this clone: As yet, its antigen is unknown.

Sequenced input: CD8+ T cells sorted from blood. The J gene is TRBJ2-7, the V gene TRBV5-5; 9 bases line up with TRBD1. This clonotype was sampled from a human donor in good health. The CDR3 bases are TGTGCCAGCAGCTTGGTTACAGGGGGCGGCTACGAGCAGTACTTC. Translation gives CASSLVTGGGYEQYF.